The T cell receptor beta chain under discussion was sequenced for a study of beta chain features in type 1 diabetes. The investigators reverse transcribed all of the isolated RNA, so they sequenced expressed TCRB transcripts. The protocol was immunoSEQ multiplex PCR, while the TCRdb copy is restricted to in-frame clones and leaves out a portion. The table includes 130,000 or so clones, approximately 10% detected once. Sorted CD4+ subsets: naive, central memory, regulatory, stem cell-like memory (CD45RO/CCR7/CD25/CD127/CD95/CD27 panel). This clone was detected only a few times. Its antigen is undetermined. Study outcomes and limitations: The study notes PCR might favor shorter templates equally in patients and controls. Type 1 diabetes patients had moderately but significantly shorter TCRB CDR3s in all four CD4+ subsets.

V was shortened by 8 bases and J by 2 bases, with 10 bases between the two germline ends. This CDR3 comprises 13 residues. Germline-derived CDR1 and CDR2 are MNHEY and SVGAGI. The rearrangement joins TRBV6-5 to TRBJ1-3; D is unresolved. The sample comprised central memory CD4+ T cells from blood. The TCR originated in a man in his thirties or forties with type 1 diabetes. Here the CDR3 DNA reads TGTGCCAGCTCCGGGAGCGCTGGAAACACCATATATTTT. Translated, it gives CASSGSAGNTIYF.